The next 17 T cell receptor beta chains were all read from a single sample in a study of blood T cell repertoires in COVID-19. The repertoire was sequenced with immunoSEQ multiplex PCR; TCRdb's copy has only in-frame clones and lacks some. The sample has fewer than 150,000 clones; about 90% are singletons. The specimen sequenced was peripheral blood. The receptors stem from a woman in her fifties or sixties who had recovered from COVID-19.

In DNA, the CDR3 is TGTGCCAGTAGTGGGGCGGGAGAAGTAAACGAGCAGTACTTC. As protein: CASSGAGEVNEQYF. The V call is TRBV19, the J call TRBJ2-7; 7 bases agree with TRBD2. V shed 5 bases and J 5 bases; nucleotides not matched to a gene: 9. The germline V gene encodes CDR1 LNHDA and CDR2 SQIVND (reference sequence). The CDR3 is 14 residues long.

This clone was recorded only once. The chain carries TRBV5-1 and TRBJ2-5, with 13 bases identical to TRBD2. The CDR3 totals 17 residues. In germline, CDR1 is SGHRS, CDR2 YFSETQ. The V segment lost 2 bases and the J segment 5 bases; nucleotides outside the gene matches: 9. In DNA form, the CDR3 reads TGCGCCAGCAGCTTAGCACTAGCGGGGGGGCCGGGCGAGACCCAGTACTTC. Translated, it gives CASSLALAGGPGETQYF.

This chain uses TRBV7-8 with TRBJ1-6, with TRBD1 as a possible D gene (6 bases). Germline V gene data show CDR1 as SGHVS and CDR2 as FQNEAQ. The length of the CDR3 is 18 residues. V was trimmed by 5 bases and J by 10 bases, leaving 27 bases between them. CDR3 region: CASSPSTGQEARSSPLHF. CDR3 DNA: TGTGCCAGCAGCCCCTCGACAGGACAAGAGGCCCGTTCCTCACCCCTCCACTTT.

The V and J genes are TRBV5-4 and TRBJ1-1; the match to TRBD1 covers 7 bases. Trimming removed 5 bases from V and 0 bases from J; junction bases left unmatched: 4. The CDR3 runs to 14 residues. Germline V gene sequence: CDR1 SGHNT, CDR2 YYREEE (reference sequence). DNA of the CDR3: TGTGCCAGCAGAAAACAGGGGATGAACACTGAAGCTTTCTTT. Protein: CASRKQGMNTEAFF.

The genes are TRBV4-1 and TRBJ2-5, with a tentative D call TRBD2 (5 bases). The germline V gene has CDR1 MGHRA and CDR2 YSYEKL. The CDR3 is 17 amino acids. V was shortened by 2 bases and J by 5 bases, with 21 bases between the two germline ends. The CDR3 region is CASSQRGSFKGAETQYF. CDR3 sequence (DNA): TGCGCCAGCAGCCAACGGGGTTCTTTTAAGGGTGCGGAGACCCAGTACTTC.

This chain links TRBV7-2 with TRBJ2-1; 11 nucleotides agree with TRBD2. In germline, CDR1 is SGHTA, CDR2 FQGNSA. V lost 6 bases and J lost 8; bases outside the gene matches: 9. The CDR3 extends over 15 amino acids. The DNA of the CDR3 is TGTGCCAGCAGAATTAGCGGGAGGGCCGGGGATGAGCAGTTCTTC. This codes for CASRISGRAGDEQFF.

This chain joins TRBV7-9 and TRBJ2-1; the D is unclear. CDR1 and CDR2 (germline): SEHNR, FQNEAQ (reference sequence). Trimming stripped 3 bases from V and 5 bases from J, with 14 bases between. CDR3 size: 15 residues. The CDR3 loop reads CASSLGRAGDNEQFF. The CDR3 DNA reads TGTGCCAGCAGCTTGGGTCGAGCTGGAGACAATGAGCAGTTCTTC.

This chain connects TRBV4-1 to TRBJ2-7, with 8 bases fitting TRBD1. CDR1 is MGHRA, CDR2 YSYEKL, per germline. Trimming at V came to 1 base and at J to 0 bases, leaving 5 bases not matched to a gene. CDR3 length equals 16 residues. CDR3 protein: CASSQGPDRGSYEQYF. CDR3 sequence (DNA): TGCGCCAGCAGCCAAGGTCCAGACAGGGGCTCCTACGAGCAGTACTTC.

This rearrangement joins TRBV5-1 to TRBJ1-6, with 10 nucleotides matching TRBD1. Germline lookup yields CDR1 SGHRS and CDR2 YFSETQ. The CDR3 is made up of 15 amino acids. The V segment lost 3 bases and the J segment 7 bases; nucleotides outside the gene matches: 4. The CDR3 DNA is TGCGCCAGCAGCTCAAGACAGGGGGCGAATTCACCCCTCCACTTT. Amino acid sequence: CASSSRQGANSPLHF.

The V call is TRBV11-2, the J call TRBJ2-7, with TRBD1 matching over 7 bases. Germline V gene sequence: CDR1 SGHAT, CDR2 FQNNGV. V trimming: 4 bases; J trimming: 7 bases; junction bases outside the gene matches: 4. This CDR3 is 12 amino acids long. CDR3 residues: CASSYGTAEQYF. In DNA form, the CDR3 reads TGTGCCAGCAGCTACGGGACAGCTGAGCAGTACTTC.

This clone was detected a few times. V usage is TRBV4-1 and J usage is TRBJ2-3; 12 bases map to TRBD2. Germline V CDR1 and CDR2: MGHRA, YSYEKL. V dropped 3 bases and J dropped 5; count of bases not matched to a gene: 12. CDR3 length: 18 residues. The CDR3: CASSQSSGLAGIVDTQYF. Here the CDR3 DNA reads TGCGCCAGCAGCCAGAGCTCCGGACTAGCGGGGATCGTAGATACGCAGTATTTT.

The chain has TRBV5-1 and TRBJ2-1; the match to TRBD2 covers 12 bases. This CDR3 is built from 15 residues. Germline V gene sequence: CDR1 SGHRS, CDR2 YFSETQ. V lost 4 bases, J lost 4 bases, and 3 bases stayed unmatched. CDR3 sequence (DNA): TGCGCCAGCAGCGGGGGACTAGCGGGTTACAATGAGCAGTTCTTC. This codes for CASSGGLAGYNEQFF.

This clone turned up a few times. V is TRBV6-4 and J is TRBJ2-1, with a weak D call TRBD2 (6 bases). CDR3 length equals 14 residues. V lost 10 bases, J lost 9 bases, and 22 bases lay in between. Germline lookup yields CDR1 MRHNA and CDR2 SNTAGT. The CDR3 here is CATQTGRNGGEQFF. The CDR3 DNA follows: TGTGCCACCCAAACTGGCCGCAACGGGGGTGAGCAGTTCTTC.

The J gene is TRBJ2-7, the V gene TRBV5-4; the match to TRBD2 covers 11 bases. Germline CDR1 and CDR2: SGHNT and YYREEE (reference sequence). The CDR3 has 15 amino acids. V trimming: 5 bases; J trimming: 6 bases; junction bases outside the gene matches: 10. In DNA form, the CDR3 reads TGTGCCAGCAGTTCGATGCTAGCGGGAGGTAGCGAGCAGTACTTC. Protein: CASSSMLAGGSEQYF.

This clone appeared a few times. The chain joins TRBV7-3 to TRBJ1-1; weak D call: TRBD1 (5 bases). In germline, CDR1 is SGHTA, CDR2 FQGTGA. V was cut by 5 bases and J by 0 bases, with 10 bases left in between. The CDR3 has 14 amino acids. This CDR3 is CASSPDRMNTEAFF. The DNA of the CDR3 is TGTGCCAGCAGCCCAGACAGAATGAACACTGAAGCTTTCTTT.

The gene calls are TRBV27 and TRBJ2-2, with 11 bases lining up with TRBD2. Germline CDR1 is MNHEY and CDR2 is SMNVEV (reference sequence). This CDR3 is 18 amino acids long. The V gene end was trimmed by 4 bases and the J gene end by 2 bases; junction bases not matched to a gene: 9. The CDR3 reads CASSSPTSGALNTGELFF. The CDR3 nucleotides are TGTGCCAGCAGTTCCCCGACTAGCGGGGCGCTAAACACCGGGGAGCTGTTTTTT.

The V call is TRBV18, the J call TRBJ2-2; TRBD2 is a possible D gene (5 bases). This CDR3 contains 14 residues. The V end was cut by 2 bases, the J end by 7 bases, with 11 bases between. Germline CDR1 KGHSH, CDR2 LQKENI. The CDR3 DNA sequence: TGTGCCAGCTCACCAGGTCCCGGGGTCGGGGAGCTGTTTTTT. It is translated as CASSPGPGVGELFF.